The rows below give T cell receptor beta chains drawn from one sample of a study of blood T cells in healthy people across ages. Via MiXCR, TCRdb re-called the 5' RACE reads, giving one row per CDR3 protein. Seen here are 800,000 or so distinct CDR3 sequences, around two thirds observed once, and the top ten hold 28%. The sequenced sample consisted of blood. The receptor source for this set is a man aged 30-40 years in good health. Both conserved end residues are part of each CDR3. D genes are given only for firm matches. Rows may omit the clone size; those that give it use once, few, many or a size class.

d_call j_call clone_size v_call cdr3_nt cdr3_aa
. TRBJ2-3 . TRBV7-2 TGTGCCAGCAGCTTAGTAGGCTCAGAAGTACCGCAGTATTTT CASSLVGSEVPQYF
. TRBJ2-2 few TRBV12-3/TRBV12-4 TGTGCCAGCAGTTTAGCCGCGAACACCGGGGAGCTGTTTTTT CASSLAANTGELFF
. TRBJ2-5 . TRBV10-3 TGTGCCATCAGTAAGGGATCCCAAGAGACCCAGTACTTC CAISKGSQETQYF
TRBD2 TRBJ2-3 . TRBV5-1 TGCGCCAGCAGCTTGGATACTAGCGGGGGGAGGCGCATGGTTAGAGATACGCAGTGTTTT CASSLDTSGGRRMVRDTQCF
. TRBJ2-7 . TRBV20-1 TGCAGTGGCGGGACTCTAGAACCCTACGAGCAGTACTTC CSGGTLEPYEQYF
. TRBJ1-2 few TRBV28 TGTGCCAGCAGTTTATTTCAGGGCTGGTATGGCTACACCTTC CASSLFQGWYGYTF
. TRBJ1-6 . TRBV20-1 TGCAGTGCTAGAGTCTCGAGCTCCTATAATTCACCCCTCCACTTT CSARVSSSYNSPLHF
TRBD1 TRBJ1-2 . TRBV10-3 TGTGCCATCAGTGAATCCCCGGGGACAGGGGAGCTTGGCTACACCTTC CAISESPGTGELGYTF
. TRBJ2-6 few TRBV29-1 TGCAGCGTTGAAAGCTCTGGGGCCAACGTCCTGACTTTC CSVESSGANVLTF
. TRBJ2-1 . TRBV4-3 TGCGCCAGCAGCCCAGTACAGGGAGGGAATGAGCAGTTCTTC CASSPVQGGNEQFF
TRBD1 TRBJ2-5 . TRBV5-1 TGCGCCAGCAGCGCAGACAGGGGCGGTTATGAGACCCAGTACTTC CASSADRGGYETQYF
. TRBJ2-3 few TRBV10-3 TGTGCCATCAGTGAGAAGGGGGGCATCGCAGATACGCAGTATTTT CAISEKGGIADTQYF
TRBD2 TRBJ2-7 . TRBV6-2/TRBV6-3 TGTGCCAGCAAACTAGCGGGGGCCCGCTACGAGCAGTACTTC CASKLAGARYEQYF
. TRBJ1-2 few TRBV29-1 TGCAGCTCTCGCTTCGGGTACTATGGCTACACCTTC CSSRFGYYGYTF
TRBD1 TRBJ2-1 . TRBV14 TGTGCCAGCAGCCCTACAGGGGGCTTCTCCTACAATGAGCAGTTCTTC CASSPTGGFSYNEQFF
TRBD1 TRBJ1-4 . TRBV6-1 TGTGCCAGCAGTACCGGGACAGACTCAACTAATGAAAAACTGTTTTTT CASSTGTDSTNEKLFF
. TRBJ2-3 few TRBV11-1 TGTGCCAGCAGCTACACGGGTCCTCGAGATACGCAGTATTTT CASSYTGPRDTQYF
. TRBJ1-4 . TRBV10-3 TGTGCCATCAGTTCAGGGGATAATGAAAAACTGTTTTTT CAISSGDNEKLFF
. TRBJ2-1 . TRBV27 TGTGCCAGCAGTCGGCTAGAGAATGAGCAGTTCTTC CASSRLENEQFF
. TRBJ2-3 few TRBV6-5 TGTGCCAGCAATAGAAGGAGGAGTCAGCACACAGATACGCAGTATTTT CASNRRRSQHTDTQYF
. TRBJ2-5 many TRBV2 TGTGCCACCGCGGGCCCCTTCCAAGAGACCCAGTACTTC CATAGPFQETQYF
TRBD2 TRBJ2-3 few TRBV6-4 TGTGCCAGCAGTGACAAGAGCGGGGGGGGCACAGATACGCAGTATTTT CASSDKSGGGTDTQYF
. TRBJ2-1 . TRBV6-2/TRBV6-3 TGTGCCAGCAGAACTTACAGGGAAAGGGGCAATGAGCAGTTCTTC CASRTYRERGNEQFF
. TRBJ2-5 few TRBV6-2/TRBV6-3 TGTGCCAGCAGTTACCTAGGCGGGATGGAAGAGACCCAGTACTTC CASSYLGGMEETQYF
. TRBJ2-1 few TRBV29-1 TGCAGCGTTGCAGACCTCAAGGGACCGGGAAATGAGCAGTTCTTC CSVADLKGPGNEQFF
. TRBJ1-2 few TRBV27 TGTGCCAGCAGTTTATCAGGGAAGGATGGCTACACCTTC CASSLSGKDGYTF
. TRBJ1-2 few TRBV20-1 TGCAGTGCTAGAGATCAAGAGTGGTCTGGCTACACCTTC CSARDQEWSGYTF
TRBD1 TRBJ2-1 many TRBV7-2 TGTGCCAGCAGCGAGTCCCGGGACAGGGGTCGGGATGAGCAGTTCTTC CASSESRDRGRDEQFF
TRBD2 TRBJ2-3 . TRBV5-1 TGCGCCAGCAGACTAGCGTGGTCCGGAAGCACAGATACGCAGTATTTT CASRLAWSGSTDTQYF
. TRBJ1-1 . TRBV20-1 TGCAGTGCTAGACAGGGCGGGTACACTGAAGCTTTCTTT CSARQGGYTEAFF
. TRBJ2-2 . TRBV12-3/TRBV12-4 TGTGCCAGCAGGCTAGGGGCCTCGATGGGCCCCACCGGGGAGCTGTTTTTT CASRLGASMGPTGELFF
TRBD2 TRBJ2-5 few TRBV28 TGTGCCAGCAGTGGCGGGACTACGAGAGAAGAGACCCAGTACTTC CASSGGTTREETQYF
TRBD2 TRBJ2-5 few TRBV4-2 TGTGCCAGCAGCCAAGGAATGACTAGCGGGGGGGAAGAGACCCAGTACTTC CASSQGMTSGGEETQYF
TRBD1 TRBJ1-2 few TRBV3-1 TGTGCCAGCAGCTATCCCGGGACAGGGGTTGGCTACACCTTC CASSYPGTGVGYTF
TRBD1 TRBJ2-1 . TRBV10-3 TGTGCCATCAGTGAGCAGGGGGCAGGGGGTAGTTCCTACAATGAGCAGTTCTTC CAISEQGAGGSSYNEQFF
TRBD1 TRBJ2-7 few TRBV4-1 TGCGCCAGCAGCCGTGACGGGACAGGGGGCTACGAGCAGTACTTC CASSRDGTGGYEQYF
. TRBJ2-5 once TRBV5-1 TGCGCCAGCAGGGGCCAAGGGACCCAGTACTTC CASRGQGTQYF
. TRBJ2-7 . TRBV25-1 TGTGCCAGCAGTGTCCCGGGATCCCCTGGGAATGAGCAGTACTTC CASSVPGSPGNEQYF
. TRBJ2-4 . TRBV27 TGTGCCAGCCTGAATCGGTACTTC CASLNRYF
TRBD2 TRBJ2-4 . TRBV7-3 TGTGCCAGCAGCCAAAATGCTCCGACTAGCGGGGGAGAGCAGTACTTC CASSQNAPTSGGEQYF
. TRBJ2-7 . TRBV29-1 TGCAGCGTTGTTGAATGGCTCCCTCGCTCCTACGAGCAGTACTTC CSVVEWLPRSYEQYF
. TRBJ2-3 few TRBV7-2 TGTGCCAGCAGCTTAGTAATCCAAGATACGCAGTATTTT CASSLVIQDTQYF
. TRBJ2-7 . TRBV4-2 TGTGCCAGCAGCCAAGATCTAGAGGGGGGCGAGCAGTACTTC CASSQDLEGGEQYF
. TRBJ2-3 few TRBV9 TGTGCCAGCAGCGTAGCCCCCCTGAGGGATACGCAGTATTTT CASSVAPLRDTQYF
. TRBJ1-2 . TRBV29-1 TGCAGCGCCGCACAGACAGCCTATGGCTACACCTTC CSAAQTAYGYTF
TRBD2 TRBJ2-1 . TRBV7-9 TGTGCCAGCAGCGCACTACTAGCGGGGGGCTCCCATGAGCAGTTCTTC CASSALLAGGSHEQFF
TRBD1 TRBJ1-1 . TRBV28 TGTGCCAGCAGACACAGGGGGAACACTGAAGCTTTCTTT CASRHRGNTEAFF
. TRBJ1-1 few TRBV7-8 TGTGCCAGCAGCCTTCCCGGGAGAGAAGCTTTCTTT CASSLPGREAFF
. TRBJ2-1 . TRBV7-3 TGTGCCAGCAGCTCCGCGGGTGGAGCTCGGGCGGGTAATGAGCAGTTCTTC CASSSAGGARAGNEQFF
TRBD1 TRBJ1-4 . TRBV4-3 TGCGCCAGCAGCCAAGCCAACAGGGGATGGCGGGAAAAACTGTTTTTT CASSQANRGWREKLFF